Listed below are T cell receptor beta chains from one sample, sequenced in a study of T cells in Graves' hyperthyroidism and ophthalmopathy. MiXCR was run by TCRdb on the multiplex PCR reads, yielding one entry per CDR3 protein. The table includes roughly 660,000 distinct CDR3 sequences, 15% to 20% detected once. Sequencing was done on a sample of blood. These receptors were collected from a man over 45 with Graves' hyperthyroidism. Each CDR3 is given with its conserved first and last residue. The D gene is left open where the match is weak. Not every row has a clone size; where given, it reads once, few, many or a size class.

length: 13
size: many
V: TRBV2
J: TRBJ1-2
D: NA
CDR3: CASSVEVNYGYTF
DNA: TGTGCCAGCAGTGTGGAGGTTAACTATGGCTACACCTTC

length: 15
size: many
V: TRBV28
J: TRBJ2-7
D: TRBD2
CDR3: CAGSSAGEGSYEQYF
DNA: TGTGCGGGCTCGAGCGCGGGAGAAGGATCCTACGAGCAGTACTTC

length: 18
size: many
V: TRBV2
J: TRBJ1-1
D: NA
CDR3: CASSEILVIGSMNTEAFF
DNA: TGTGCCAGCAGTGAAATTCTCGTTATAGGGAGCATGAACACTGAAGCTTTCTTT

length: 14
size: many
V: TRBV11-2
J: TRBJ2-1
D: TRBD1
CDR3: CASSRQGFRNEQFF
DNA: TGTGCCAGCTCCCGACAGGGTTTTCGCAATGAGCAGTTCTTC

length: 16
size: NA
V: TRBV15
J: TRBJ2-4
D: NA
CDR3: CATSSPTGPAKNIQYF
DNA: TGTGCCACCAGCAGCCCCACGGGACCAGCCAAAAACATTCAGTACTTC

length: 14
size: few
V: TRBV4-1
J: TRBJ1-4
D: NA
CDR3: CASSNPGSNEKLFF
DNA: TGCGCCAGCAGCAACCCGGGCTCCAATGAAAAACTGTTTTTT

length: 16
size: few
V: TRBV6-1
J: TRBJ2-7
D: NA
CDR3: CASSEVTGNPHYEQYF
DNA: TGTGCCAGCAGTGAAGTCACAGGGAATCCCCACTACGAGCAGTACTTC

length: 13
size: many
V: TRBV11-2
J: TRBJ2-2
D: NA
CDR3: CASSLGLYGELFF
DNA: TGTGCCAGCAGCTTAGGACTTTACGGGGAGCTGTTTTTT

length: 15
size: many
V: TRBV27
J: TRBJ2-5
D: NA
CDR3: CASLRLAGNQETQYF
DNA: TGTGCCAGTCTGCGGTTGGCGGGAAATCAAGAGACCCAGTACTTC

length: 18
size: many
V: TRBV10-2
J: TRBJ2-7
D: NA
CDR3: CASSATPMPGASSNEQYF
DNA: TGCGCCAGCAGTGCAACCCCGATGCCGGGGGCTTCGTCTAACGAGCAGTACTTC

length: 12
size: many
V: TRBV5-1
J: TRBJ2-3
D: TRBD1
CDR3: CASGQGSDTQYF
DNA: TGCGCCAGCGGACAGGGATCAGATACGCAGTATTTT

length: 11
size: few
V: TRBV6-6
J: TRBJ1-1
D: NA
CDR3: CASSYNGEAFF
DNA: TGTGCCAGCAGTTACAACGGGGAAGCTTTCTTT

length: 15
size: NA
V: TRBV24-1
J: TRBJ1-6
D: NA
CDR3: CATSDGRHAGSPLHF
DNA: TGTGCCACCAGTGATGGGAGACATGCGGGTTCACCCCTCCACTTT

length: 15
size: NA
V: TRBV6-1
J: TRBJ2-3
D: NA
CDR3: CASSYRPGLRDTQYF
DNA: TGTGCCAGCAGTTACCGCCCGGGACTTAGAGATACGCAGTATTTT

length: 15
size: many
V: TRBV12-3/TRBV12-4
J: TRBJ1-4
D: NA
CDR3: CASSSRGWGNEKLFF
DNA: TGTGCCAGCAGTTCCCGAGGGTGGGGTAATGAAAAACTGTTTTTT

length: 11
size: NA
V: TRBV11-3
J: TRBJ2-1
D: NA
CDR3: CASSLTIEQFF
DNA: TGTGCCAGCAGCTTAACCATCGAGCAGTTCTTC

length: 17
size: many
V: TRBV28
J: TRBJ2-5
D: TRBD1
CDR3: CAGSSYKTPGGVETQYF
DNA: TGTGCCGGCAGTTCCTACAAAACCCCAGGGGGCGTGGAGACCCAGTACTTC

length: 14
size: many
V: TRBV6-1
J: TRBJ2-7
D: NA
CDR3: CASRSGTATYEQYF
DNA: TGTGCCAGCAGGAGCGGGACAGCCACCTACGAGCAGTACTTC

length: 17
size: many
V: TRBV12-3/TRBV12-4
J: TRBJ2-2
D: TRBD2
CDR3: CASRQRLAGANTGELFF
DNA: TGTGCCAGCAGACAAAGACTAGCGGGGGCGAACACCGGGGAGCTGTTTTTT

length: 14
size: few
V: TRBV18
J: TRBJ2-1
D: NA
CDR3: CASSPGNAYNEQFF
DNA: TGTGCCAGCTCCCCAGGGAATGCCTACAATGAGCAGTTCTTC

length: 17
size: many
V: TRBV28
J: TRBJ1-6
D: NA
CDR3: CASSEPHYRVGNSPLHF
DNA: TGTGCCAGCAGTGAACCCCACTACAGGGTAGGGAATTCACCCCTCCACTTT

length: 13
size: NA
V: TRBV15
J: TRBJ2-3
D: NA
CDR3: CATSPLNTDTQYF
DNA: TGTGCCACCAGCCCTCTAAACACAGATACGCAGTATTTT

length: 14
size: NA
V: TRBV20-1
J: TRBJ2-1
D: TRBD2
CDR3: CSASAGTSLNEQFF
DNA: TGCAGTGCTAGCGCCGGGACTAGCCTAAATGAGCAGTTCTTC

length: 13
size: NA
V: TRBV5-1
J: TRBJ2-7
D: NA
CDR3: CASSNGWEMEQYF
DNA: TGCGCCAGCAGCAACGGCTGGGAGATGGAGCAGTACTTC

length: 15
size: NA
V: TRBV19
J: TRBJ2-2
D: NA
CDR3: CASRPGTMNTGELFF
DNA: TGTGCCAGTAGGCCCGGTACAATGAACACCGGGGAGCTGTTTTTT

length: 14
size: NA
V: TRBV2
J: TRBJ1-5
D: TRBD1
CDR3: CASSEDRGIQPQHF
DNA: TGTGCCAGCAGTGAAGACAGGGGGATTCAGCCCCAGCATTTT

length: 15
size: many
V: TRBV13
J: TRBJ2-1
D: TRBD2
CDR3: CASSSSGTRYNEQFF
DNA: TGTGCCAGCAGCTCCAGCGGGACTCGCTACAATGAGCAGTTCTTC

length: 14
size: NA
V: TRBV11-2
J: TRBJ2-5
D: TRBD2
CDR3: CASSELAGLETQYF
DNA: TGTGCCAGCAGCGAATTAGCGGGATTAGAGACCCAGTACTTC

length: 14
size: many
V: TRBV12-3/TRBV12-4
J: TRBJ2-1
D: NA
CDR3: CASSLGPRGNEQFF
DNA: TGTGCCAGCAGTTTAGGACCCCGGGGCAATGAGCAGTTCTTC

length: 14
size: NA
V: TRBV7-9
J: TRBJ1-1
D: NA
CDR3: CASSLPFRSSEAFF
DNA: TGTGCCAGCAGCTTACCTTTTCGAAGTTCTGAAGCTTTCTTT

length: 11
size: few
V: TRBV4-1
J: TRBJ1-1
D: NA
CDR3: CASSQGSEAFF
DNA: TGCGCCAGCAGCCAAGGGTCTGAAGCTTTCTTT

length: 14
size: many
V: TRBV27
J: TRBJ2-7
D: NA
CDR3: CASSFAGRSYEQYF
DNA: TGTGCCAGCAGTTTTGCAGGAAGATCCTACGAGCAGTACTTC

length: 15
size: few
V: TRBV19
J: TRBJ2-1
D: NA
CDR3: CASSTDYSSYNEQFF
DNA: TGTGCCAGTAGTACTGACTATAGCTCCTACAATGAGCAGTTCTTC

length: 15
size: many
V: TRBV18
J: TRBJ1-1
D: NA
CDR3: CASSPREGVKTEAFF
DNA: TGTGCCAGCTCACCACGGGAGGGTGTCAAAACTGAAGCTTTCTTT

length: 15
size: many
V: TRBV12-3/TRBV12-4
J: TRBJ1-2
D: NA
CDR3: CASSLGRPNVFGYTF
DNA: TGTGCCAGCAGTTTAGGGCGCCCTAACGTTTTTGGCTACACCTTC

length: 17
size: few
V: TRBV4-3
J: TRBJ1-4
D: NA
CDR3: CASSQEGGRATNEKLFF
DNA: TGCGCCAGCAGCCAAGAGGGAGGGCGTGCAACTAATGAAAAACTGTTTTTT

length: 14
size: many
V: TRBV5-1
J: TRBJ2-1
D: TRBD2
CDR3: CASSLNSGTDEQFF
DNA: TGCGCCAGCAGCTTGAACAGCGGGACGGATGAGCAGTTCTTC

length: 13
size: many
V: TRBV6-4
J: TRBJ2-2
D: NA
CDR3: CASGDLPTGELFF
DNA: TGTGCCAGCGGGGACCTGCCCACCGGGGAGCTGTTTTTT

length: 14
size: once
V: TRBV20-1
J: TRBJ2-7
D: TRBD2
CDR3: CSAREGTRGYEQYF
DNA: TGCAGTGCTAGAGAGGGGACTAGAGGCTACGAGCAGTACTTC

length: 16
size: many
V: TRBV10-3
J: TRBJ1-5
D: TRBD1
CDR3: CAISEGTGGFNQPQHF
DNA: TGTGCCATCAGTGAAGGGACAGGGGGCTTCAATCAGCCCCAGCATTTT

length: 13
size: many
V: TRBV7-9
J: TRBJ2-2
D: TRBD2
CDR3: CALAGGPAGELFF
DNA: TGTGCCCTAGCGGGAGGGCCCGCCGGGGAGCTGTTTTTT

length: 13
size: many
V: TRBV12-3/TRBV12-4
J: TRBJ2-1
D: NA
CDR3: CASSLGQGWEQFF
DNA: TGTGCCAGCAGTTTGGGGCAGGGTTGGGAGCAGTTCTTC

length: 19
size: NA
V: TRBV4-3
J: TRBJ1-1
D: TRBD1
CDR3: CASSQERNRRQGLNTEAFF
DNA: TGCGCCAGCAGCCAAGAACGAAATCGGAGACAGGGGTTGAACACTGAAGCTTTCTTT

length: 16
size: few
V: TRBV19
J: TRBJ2-1
D: TRBD2
CDR3: CASSIQRAGGINEQFF
DNA: TGTGCCAGTAGTATTCAGCGGGCGGGAGGTATCAATGAGCAGTTCTTC

length: 15
size: NA
V: TRBV2
J: TRBJ2-5
D: TRBD2
CDR3: CASSGGLAAIETQYF
DNA: TGTGCCAGCAGTGGGGGACTAGCGGCCATAGAGACCCAGTACTTC

length: 17
size: NA
V: TRBV29-1
J: TRBJ2-1
D: TRBD2
CDR3: CTVAGVVHKSSYNEQFF
DNA: TGCACCGTGGCGGGAGTAGTTCATAAGAGTTCCTACAATGAGCAGTTCTTC

length: 13
size: NA
V: TRBV9
J: TRBJ2-1
D: NA
CDR3: CASITGWGDEQFF
DNA: TGTGCCAGCATCACAGGTTGGGGGGACGAGCAGTTCTTC

length: 13
size: NA
V: TRBV12-3/TRBV12-4
J: TRBJ2-1
D: NA
CDR3: CASSQGGHNEQFF
DNA: TGTGCCAGCAGCCAGGGGGGCCACAATGAGCAGTTCTTC

length: 14
size: few
V: TRBV9
J: TRBJ2-5
D: NA
CDR3: CASSPWDRQETQYF
DNA: TGTGCCAGCAGCCCATGGGACCGACAAGAGACCCAGTACTTC

length: 15
size: NA
V: TRBV6-4
J: TRBJ2-5
D: NA
CDR3: CASSDPVAGQETQYF
DNA: TGTGCCAGCAGTGACCCGGTCGCAGGCCAAGAGACCCAGTACTTC

length: 13
size: few
V: TRBV7-9
J: TRBJ2-7
D: NA
CDR3: CASSLPAAYERYF
DNA: TGTGCCAGCAGCTTACCCGCCGCCTACGAGCGGTACTTC

length: 17
size: NA
V: TRBV4-3
J: TRBJ2-1
D: TRBD2
CDR3: CASSQIAGGTPYNEQFF
DNA: TGCGCCAGCAGCCAAATAGCGGGAGGGACCCCCTACAATGAGCAGTTCTTC

length: 17
size: many
V: TRBV12-3/TRBV12-4
J: TRBJ2-1
D: NA
CDR3: CASSVNRPGQRAGEQFF
DNA: TGTGCCAGCAGTGTCAATCGACCGGGACAGAGAGCGGGGGAGCAGTTCTTC

length: 16
size: many
V: TRBV2
J: TRBJ2-2
D: TRBD2
CDR3: CASSHDGRSSTGELFF
DNA: TGTGCCAGCAGTCACGACGGGAGGTCTTCAACCGGGGAGCTGTTTTTT

length: 13
size: many
V: TRBV12-3/TRBV12-4
J: TRBJ2-1
D: NA
CDR3: CASSKLRWNEQFF
DNA: TGTGCCAGCAGCAAACTCCGGTGGAATGAGCAGTTCTTC

length: 13
size: NA
V: TRBV28
J: TRBJ2-7
D: NA
CDR3: CASSQVRDGEQYF
DNA: TGTGCCAGCAGCCAGGTGCGGGACGGTGAGCAGTACTTC

length: 12
size: few
V: TRBV10-2
J: TRBJ2-3
D: NA
CDR3: CASSESIHTQYF
DNA: TGCGCCAGCAGTGAGTCGATTCATACGCAGTATTTT

length: 13
size: NA
V: TRBV30
J: TRBJ2-1
D: NA
CDR3: CATWDISYNEQFF
DNA: TGTGCCACATGGGATATCTCCTACAATGAGCAGTTCTTC

length: 11
size: few
V: TRBV6-2/TRBV6-3
J: TRBJ1-2
D: NA
CDR3: CASSWTVGYTF
DNA: TGTGCCAGCAGTTGGACTGTTGGCTACACCTTC

length: 16
size: many
V: TRBV10-3
J: TRBJ1-4
D: TRBD1
CDR3: CAISRSGTGFGEKLFF
DNA: TGTGCCATCAGTCGATCCGGGACAGGGTTCGGCGAAAAACTGTTTTTT